These 20 T cell receptor beta chains were sequenced from one sample in a study of T-cell memory formation after mild COVID-19. MiXCR, run by TCRdb on the 5' RACE reads, gives a single entry per CDR3 protein. Of 400,000 to 550,000 distinct CDR3 sequences in the sample, approximately 25% were seen once. The sample comprised PBMCs or a T cell subset sorted from them (not recorded which). The receptors were gathered from an adult woman who had mild COVID-19 (a few samples of this study predate the infection). Cell type and time point are not known.

The chain has TRBV7-6 and TRBJ2-6; the D gene is possibly TRBD2 (6 bases). Between the trimmed V and J ends, which lost 1 base and 1 base, there was a span of 14 bases. CDR1 and CDR2 (germline): SGHVS, FNYEAQ. CDR3 length equals 18 residues. This CDR3 reads CASSLGPMAGSGANVLTF. CDR3 nucleotides: TGTGCCAGCAGCTTAGGGCCTATGGCGGGGTCTGGGGCCAACGTCCTGACTTTC.

In its sample, this clonotype was seen many times. The rearrangement uses TRBV5-1 and TRBJ2-2; no reliable D call. V gave up 0 bases and J gave up 8 bases, with 5 bases separating them. Germline CDR1 and CDR2: SGHRS and YFSETQ. The CDR3 consists of 12 residues. CDR3 in amino acids: CASSLDSGELFF. The CDR3 DNA is TGCGCCAGCAGCTTGGACAGTGGGGAGCTGTTTTTT.

The V and J genes are TRBV5-1 and TRBJ2-2; 8 bases fit TRBD1. Losses at the gene ends were 4 bases for V and 4 bases for J; bases not matched to a gene: 6. The CDR3 has 15 residues. In germline, CDR1 is SGHRS, CDR2 YFSETQ. The CDR3 region has the DNA TGCGCCAGCAGCAGTCGACAGGGGAGCACCGGGGAGCTGTTTTTT. Encoded protein: CASSSRQGSTGELFF.

In its sample, this clonotype was seen a few times. V is TRBV12-3 or TRBV12-4 and J is TRBJ2-2, with 11 bases aligning to TRBD2. There are 16 residues in the CDR3. V lost 2 bases and J lost 7; bases outside the gene matches: 6. The CDR3 DNA follows: TGTGCCAGCAGTTTAAGGCGACTAGCGGGATTCGGGGAGCTGTTTTTT. Its translation: CASSLRRLAGFGELFF.

The V gene is TRBV10-3, the J gene TRBJ1-5; D not certain. The germline CDR1 and CDR2 sequences are ENHRY and SYGVKD. CDR3 size: 14 residues. The V gene lost 0 bases and the J gene lost 5 bases, with 8 bases spanning the gap. CDR3 amino acids: CAISESVRDQPQHF. The CDR3, as DNA: TGTGCCATCAGTGAGTCGGTCCGGGATCAGCCCCAGCATTTT.

The V and J genes are TRBV2 and TRBJ1-2, with D possibly TRBD1 on 5 matching bases. The V end lost 3 bases, the J end lost 7 bases, and 18 bases lay between the germline ends. CDR1 is SNHLY and CDR2 is FYNNEI in the germline V gene. This CDR3 has 15 amino acids. The CDR3 loop is CASSEGREWMSGYTF. The CDR3 coding sequence is TGTGCCAGCAGTGAGGGCAGGGAGTGGATGAGTGGCTACACCTTC.

This sequence joins TRBV24-1 and TRBJ2-3, with 8 nucleotides matching TRBD1. The CDR3 length is 16 residues. Germline V gives CDR1 KGHDR, CDR2 SFDVKD. With V trimmed by 4 bases and J by 1 base, 6 bases remained unmatched. The chain's CDR3 is CATSEGQVAGTDTQYF. The CDR3 DNA sequence: TGTGCCACCAGTGAGGGACAGGTAGCGGGCACAGATACGCAGTATTTT.

The chain has TRBV30 and TRBJ2-1; 12 nucleotides match TRBD2. The trim removed 0 bases at V and 7 bases at J, leaving 4 bases unmatched. The CDR3 is 15 residues long. Germline V gene sequence: CDR1 GTSNPN, CDR2 SVGIG (reference sequence). The CDR3 DNA follows: TGTGCCTGGAGTGTCGCTAGCGGGGGGGCTAATGAGCAGTTCTTC. Its translation: CAWSVASGGANEQFF.

The chain couples TRBV7-2 to TRBJ2-7, with a possible D match to TRBD1 (6 bases). This CDR3 is 14 amino acids long. Germline V gene data show CDR1 as SGHTA and CDR2 as FQGNSA. The germline V and J ends were trimmed by 2 bases and 4 bases, with 12 bases remaining between them. CDR3 sequence: CASSLQAGQYEQYF. Written as DNA, the CDR3 is TGTGCCAGCAGCTTACAGGCCGGACAGTACGAGCAGTACTTC.

This clonotype was recorded a few times. The gene calls are TRBV5-5 and TRBJ2-7; D not certain. V shed 2 bases and J shed 5 bases, with 11 bases lying between them. The CDR3 is 13 amino acids. Germline V gives CDR1 SGHKS, CDR2 YYEKEE (reference sequence). The CDR3 sequence is CASSLRHGNEQYF. The CDR3 DNA reads TGTGCCAGCAGCTTAAGACACGGCAACGAGCAGTACTTC.

This clonotype was seen more than once but under ten times. The chain carries TRBV29-1 and TRBJ1-1, with D perhaps TRBD1 (6 bases). Trimming cost V 6 bases and J 5 bases, with 13 bases left between them. This CDR3 region has 12 residues. Germline V gene lookup returns CDR1 SQVTM and CDR2 ANQGSEA. Here the CDR3 reads CSVPGERTEAFF. The CDR3 DNA follows: TGCAGCGTCCCAGGGGAGCGAACTGAAGCTTTCTTT.

This clonotype appeared a few times. The genes are TRBV7-8 and TRBJ2-7, with D perhaps TRBD2 (5 bases). Germline lookup yields CDR1 SGHVS and CDR2 FQNEAQ. The CDR3 loop spans 14 amino acids. Deletions cut 3 bases from V and 5 bases from J, with 14 bases between. The DNA for the CDR3 is TGTGCCAGCAGCTTCCCCGGAGGAAGAAACGAGCAGTACTTC. Translation gives CASSFPGGRNEQYF. The entire variable domain, with the rest obtained from reference TRBV7-8 and TRBJ2-7, is as follows: GAGVSQSPRYKVAKRGQDVALRCDPISGHVSLFWYQQALGQGPEFLTYFQNEAQLDKSGLPSDRFFAERPEGSVSTLKIQRTQQEDSAVYLCASSFPGGRNEQYFGPGTRLTVT.

The V and J genes are TRBV25-1 and TRBJ2-7; D perhaps matches TRBD1 (6 bases). The V end lost 0 bases, the J end lost 3 bases, and 9 bases lay between the germline ends. CDR1 is MGHDK, CDR2 SYGVNS, per germline. The CDR3 sequence is 14 residues long. The CDR3 nucleotides read TGTGCCAGCAGTGAATATCTACAGGGCTACGAGCAGTACTTC. It is translated as CASSEYLQGYEQYF.

This clonotype has only a few counts. The chain recombines TRBV5-1 with TRBJ1-1; 9 nucleotides agree with TRBD1. Germline trimming cut 4 bases from V and 1 base from J; bases unmatched to any gene: 8. Per germline, CDR1 SGHRS and CDR2 YFSETQ. The CDR3 runs to 16 residues. CDR3 sequence: CASSGRTGAANTEAFF. In DNA, the CDR3 is TGCGCCAGCAGCGGGCGGACAGGGGCGGCGAACACTGAAGCTTTCTTT.

The chain uses TRBV27 and TRBJ2-1; possibly TRBD2 for D (6 bases). Germline values: CDR1 MNHEY, CDR2 SMNVEV (reference sequence). Trimming shortened V by 6 bases and J by 9 bases, and 15 bases separated the two germline ends. The CDR3 consists of 13 residues. In DNA form, the CDR3 reads TGTGCCAGCAGCGCGGGAACGTCTCCTGAGCAGTTCTTC. Amino acids: CASSAGTSPEQFF.

CDR3 residues: CASSGGTGGLISEKLFF. The CDR3 DNA follows: TGCGCCAGCAGCGGCGGGACAGGGGGCTTAATTAGTGAAAAACTGTTTTTT. J is TRBJ1-4 and V is TRBV5-1, with 12 bases matching TRBD1. V shed 4 bases, J shed 7 bases, and the junction held 11 bases outside the gene matches. Germline V lookup: CDR1 SGHRS, CDR2 YFSETQ. This CDR3 is built from 17 residues.

The chain carries TRBV2 and TRBJ2-2, with 11 bases aligning to TRBD2. There are 16 residues in the CDR3. Germline CDR1 and CDR2: SNHLY and FYNNEI. J gave up 1 base and V 6 bases, and 4 bases lay outside the gene matches. The CDR3 reads CASRTSGRLNTGELFF. For the CDR3, the DNA is TGTGCCAGCAGAACTAGCGGGAGATTGAACACCGGGGAGCTGTTTTTT. Using reference TRBV2 and TRBJ2-2 for the parts outside the CDR3, the full variable domain is EPEVTQTPSHQVTQMGQEVILRCVPISNHLYFYWYRQILGQKVEFLVSFYNNEISEKSEIFDDQFSVERPDGSNFTLKIRSTKLEDSAMYFCASRTSGRLNTGELFFGEGSRLTVL.

This clonotype was seen a handful of times. The chain recombines TRBV12-3 or TRBV12-4 with TRBJ2-3; unclear D gene. This CDR3 has 13 amino acids. Trimming stripped 1 base from V and 4 bases from J, with 6 bases between. CDR3 DNA sequence: TGTGCCAGCAGTTTAGAGCAACCAGATACGCAGTATTTT. Encoded protein: CASSLEQPDTQYF.

This chain uses TRBV30 with TRBJ2-6; D is undetermined. The V end was cut by 1 base, the J end by 4 bases, with 20 bases between. Germline loops: CDR1 GTSNPN, CDR2 SVGIG (reference sequence). The CDR3 contains 18 residues. CDR3 DNA: TGTGCCTGGAGTGCTGGAAGTAGCCCGGTCTTCGGGGCCAACGTCCTGACTTTC. This gives the protein CAWSAGSSPVFGANVLTF.

The rearrangement uses TRBV6-2 or TRBV6-3 and TRBJ2-2, with 13 positions matching TRBD2. Germline lookup yields CDR1 MNHEY and CDR2 SVGEGT. The CDR3 loop spans 18 amino acids. V lost 0 bases and J lost 3; bases outside the gene matches: 4. In nucleotides, the CDR3 is TGTGCCAGCAGTTACTCGACTAGCGGGAGGCAGTACACCGGGGAGCTGTTTTTT. Its translation is CASSYSTSGRQYTGELFF.